This T cell receptor (beta chain) was sequenced in a study of blood T cells in healthy people across ages. Background on the study: There was about one barcoded beta molecule captured by template switching per two T cells. Study-level results: The CMV status of each donor remained undetermined, and this could have confounded shifts in expanded clonotypes.

The table lists this clonotype with many counts. Its antigen is currently unknown. Through a sample-barcoded 5' primer and a J-beta primer mix, a second PCR was run for roughly 6 to 11 cycles. TCRdb itself ran the 5' RACE reads through MiXCR, one entry per CDR3 protein. The sample contains more than 700,000 distinct CDR3 sequences, about 47% of which appear only once. Germline CDR1 reads MNHEY; CDR2 reads SMNVEV (reference sequence). V was shortened by 5 bases and J by 4 bases, with 20 bases between the two germline ends. The CDR3 consists of 16 residues. The study recruited healthy Caucasian donors from Russia who were aged roughly 6 to 95.

Sample: blood. The chain links TRBV27 to TRBJ2-5, with D possibly being TRBD2 (5 bases). The TCR was taken from a man older than 75 in good health. This CDR3 reads CASSRSSGYIIETQYF. The CDR3 bases are TGTGCCAGCAGTCGGTCTTCGGGGTATATTATAGAGACCCAGTACTTC.